This entry is about one T cell receptor (beta chain). Germline CDR1 is SGHVS and CDR2 is FQNEAQ. V lost 7 bases to trimming and J lost 9 bases; unmatched junction nucleotides: 6. This CDR3 is 14 amino acids long. This sample stems from a study of blood T cells in healthy people across ages. Samples each had at least 5 micrograms of total RNA extracted. Combining a sample-barcoded 5' primer with a J-beta primer mix, a second PCR ran for roughly 7 to 11 cycles. Each CDR3 protein is one row after TCRdb ran MiXCR on the 5' RACE reads. The sample comprises hundreds of thousands of distinct CDR3 sequences, about half of which are singletons, and roughly 18% rests with the top ten.

The source material was blood. This sequence was found in a man of 80 years or more in good health. This chain links TRBV7-8 with TRBJ2-6; 10 bases line up with TRBD1. CDR3 sequence reads: CASTPGQGFNVLTF. The CDR3 DNA sequence: TGTGCCAGCACCCCGGGACAGGGGTTCAACGTCCTGACTTTC. Supplemented by reference TRBV7-8 and TRBJ2-6, the full variable domain reads GAGVSQSPRYKVAKRGQDVALRCDPISGHVSLFWYQQALGQGPEFLTYFQNEAQLDKSGLPSDRFFAERPEGSVSTLKIQRTQQEDSAVYLCASTPGQGFNVLTFGAGSRLTVL.